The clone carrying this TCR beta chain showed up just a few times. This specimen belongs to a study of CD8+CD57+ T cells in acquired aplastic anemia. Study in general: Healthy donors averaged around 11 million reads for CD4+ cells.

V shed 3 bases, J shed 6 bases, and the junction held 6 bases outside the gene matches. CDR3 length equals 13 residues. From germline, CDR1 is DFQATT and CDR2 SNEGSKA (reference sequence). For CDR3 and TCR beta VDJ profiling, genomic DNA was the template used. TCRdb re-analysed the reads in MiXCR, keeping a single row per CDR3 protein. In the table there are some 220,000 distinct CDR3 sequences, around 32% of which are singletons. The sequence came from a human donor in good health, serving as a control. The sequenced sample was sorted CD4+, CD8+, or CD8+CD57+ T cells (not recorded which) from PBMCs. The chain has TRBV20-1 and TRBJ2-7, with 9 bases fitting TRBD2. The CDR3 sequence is CSARAGGFGEQYF. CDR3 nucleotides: TGCAGTGCTAGGGCGGGAGGGTTTGGCGAGCAGTACTTC.